This T cell receptor beta chain was documented in a study of beta chain features in type 1 diabetes. Note on this clone: Its target is not known.

This CDR3 spans 15 amino acids. Germline V CDR1 and CDR2: SGHRS, YFSETQ. V was pared by 2 bases and J by 6 bases, with 8 bases of the junction left unmatched. Every participating donor gave one draw, a heparinised blood sample averaging roughly 100 mL. Sorting gave populations that all exceeded 98% purity. Study-level points and caveats: All four CD4+ subsets of Type 1 diabetes patients contained TCRB CDR3s that were moderately but significantly shorter.

As every portion of the isolated RNA was reverse transcribed, the sequencing read expressed TCRB transcripts. Measured with immunoSEQ multiplex PCR; TCRdb has only the in-frame clones, and not every one. The sample carries tens of thousands of clones, around 40% recorded once. V is TRBV5-1 and J is TRBJ2-7; 10 bases are a match to TRBD1. Sequenced: Tregs from blood. The origin of this receptor is a man aged 30 to 45 with type 1 diabetes. The DNA of the CDR3 is TGCGCCAGCAGCTTCACGGGACAGGGGTTTCGCGAGCAGTACTTC. It yields the protein CASSFTGQGFREQYF.